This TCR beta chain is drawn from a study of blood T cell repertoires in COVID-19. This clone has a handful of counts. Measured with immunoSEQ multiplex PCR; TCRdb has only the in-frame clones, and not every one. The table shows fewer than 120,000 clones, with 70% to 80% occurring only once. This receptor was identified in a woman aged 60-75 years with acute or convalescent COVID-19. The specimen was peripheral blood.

The CDR3 loop reads CASSLANEQFF. Here the CDR3 DNA reads TGTGCCAGCAGCTTGGCTAATGAGCAGTTCTTC. The rearrangement links TRBV5-4 to TRBJ2-1; D ambiguous. Germline V CDR1 and CDR2: SGHNT, YYREEE (reference sequence). With 0 bases removed from V and 7 bases from J, the gap between germline ends came to 2 bases. The length of the CDR3 is 11 residues.